This T cell receptor beta chain was profiled in a study of T-cell memory formation after mild COVID-19. Study summary: Across donors, TCR clusters were largely donor specific. Study conclusions and caveats: Memory sampled before infection contained some responding clones, suggesting cross-reactive memory joined.

Looked up from germline, CDR1 is LGHNA and CDR2 is YNFKEQ. The CDR3 extends over 16 amino acids. The trim removed 2 bases at V and 5 bases at J, leaving 9 bases unmatched. TCRdb used MiXCR to reprocess the 5' RACE reads, holding one entry per CDR3 protein. This table holds approximately 570,000 distinct CDR3 sequences, more than 15% found once. Comment on this clonotype: As yet, its antigen is unknown.

The V gene is TRBV4-2, the J gene TRBJ2-1; 7 bases line up with TRBD2. This TCR derives from an adult woman who had mild COVID-19 (a few samples of this study predate the infection). Cell type and time point are not known. Material: PBMCs or a T cell subset sorted from them (not recorded which). The CDR3 sequence is CASSQPGRRDDNEQFF. The CDR3 bases are TGTGCCAGCAGCCAACCCGGGAGGCGAGATGACAATGAGCAGTTCTTC.